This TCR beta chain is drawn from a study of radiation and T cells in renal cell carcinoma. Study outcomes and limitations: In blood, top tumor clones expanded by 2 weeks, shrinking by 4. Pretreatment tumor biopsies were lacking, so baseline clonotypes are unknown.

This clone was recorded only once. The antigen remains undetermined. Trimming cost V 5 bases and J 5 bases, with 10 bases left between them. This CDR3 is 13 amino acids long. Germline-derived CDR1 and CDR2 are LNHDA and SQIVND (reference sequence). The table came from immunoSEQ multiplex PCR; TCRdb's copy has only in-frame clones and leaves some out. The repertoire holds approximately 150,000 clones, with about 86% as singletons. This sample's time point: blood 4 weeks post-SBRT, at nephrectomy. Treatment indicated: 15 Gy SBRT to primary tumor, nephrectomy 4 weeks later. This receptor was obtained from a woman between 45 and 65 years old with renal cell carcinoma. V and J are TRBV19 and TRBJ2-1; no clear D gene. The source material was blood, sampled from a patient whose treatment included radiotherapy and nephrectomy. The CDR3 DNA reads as TGTGCCAGTAGTCGCGACGGAAACAATGAGCAGTTCTTC. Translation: CASSRDGNNEQFF.